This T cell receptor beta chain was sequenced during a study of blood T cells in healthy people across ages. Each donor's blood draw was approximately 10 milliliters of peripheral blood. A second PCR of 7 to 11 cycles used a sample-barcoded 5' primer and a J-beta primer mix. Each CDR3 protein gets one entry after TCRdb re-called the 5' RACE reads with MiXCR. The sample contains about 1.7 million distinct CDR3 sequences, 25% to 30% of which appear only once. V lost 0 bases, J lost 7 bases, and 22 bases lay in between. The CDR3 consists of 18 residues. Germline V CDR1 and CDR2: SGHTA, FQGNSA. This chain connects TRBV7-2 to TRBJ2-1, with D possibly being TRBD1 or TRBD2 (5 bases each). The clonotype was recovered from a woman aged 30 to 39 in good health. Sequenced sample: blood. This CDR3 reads CASSLAEVEGPIWNEQFF. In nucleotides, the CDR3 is TGTGCCAGCAGCTTAGCGGAAGTCGAGGGGCCAATATGGAATGAGCAGTTCTTC.